Each of the 29 T cell receptor beta chains below was sequenced from the same sample in a study of Graves' ophthalmopathy and Graves' hyperthyroidism. TCR beta CDR3 regions were amplified from RNA transcripts. Investigators did first-round RT-PCR with HTBI primers, then second-round multiplex PCR. TCRdb passed the multiplex PCR reads through MiXCR, listing each CDR3 protein once. The table lists hundreds of thousands of distinct CDR3 sequences, under 50% of them singletons, with 3% to 3.5% in the top ten. Input material: peripheral blood. These receptors all stem from an adult man with Graves' ophthalmopathy.

The V gene is TRBV2, the J gene TRBJ1-2; perhaps TRBD1 as D (5 bases). This CDR3 is built from 13 residues. Per the germline V gene, CDR1 is SNHLY and CDR2 is FYNNEI. The V and J ends lost 8 bases and 4 bases respectively, with 14 bases between them. CDR3 residues: CASPGTGSYGYTF. Here the CDR3 DNA reads TGTGCCAGCCCCGGGACGGGAAGCTATGGCTACACCTTC.

The V gene is TRBV29-1, the J gene TRBJ2-5, with 8 bases identical to TRBD2. Trimming took 8 bases from V and 5 from J; bases not matched to a gene: 10. Looked up from germline, CDR1 is SQVTM and CDR2 is ANQGSEA. The CDR3 runs 13 residues. CDR3 DNA sequence: TGCAGCACTAGTGGACTAGCACGGGAGACCCAGTACTTC. It encodes CSTSGLARETQYF.

This clonotype was counted many times. V and J are TRBV15 and TRBJ2-5; D is tentatively TRBD1 or TRBD2 (6 bases each). The CDR3 contains 16 residues. The germline CDR1 and CDR2 sequences are LNHNV and YYDKDF (reference sequence). Trimming stripped 5 bases from V and 2 bases from J, with 18 bases between. CDR3: CATSFSLGGRQETQYF. CDR3 nucleotides: TGTGCCACCAGCTTCTCCTTAGGGGGGAGGCAAGAGACCCAGTACTTC.

The chain combines TRBV5-1 with TRBJ1-3; D is undetermined. The CDR3 sequence is 15 residues long. The V gene's germline CDR1 is SGHRS and CDR2 YFSETQ. V lost 0 bases and J 4 bases, leaving 11 bases between the germline ends. The CDR3 DNA reads TGCGCCAGCAGCTTGGGGGGAACCCTGGGAAACACCATATATTTT. It encodes CASSLGGTLGNTIYF.

In its sample, this clonotype was seen many times. The chain combines TRBV11-2 with TRBJ1-4, with a tentative D call TRBD1 (6 bases). V was trimmed by 5 bases and J by 11 bases, leaving 21 bases between them. CDR1 is SGHAT, CDR2 FQNNGV, per germline. The CDR3 consists of 15 residues. CDR3 coding DNA: TGTGCCAGCAGCCCAGACAGGCCAACGGTTGGGAAACTGTTTTTT. Protein product: CASSPDRPTVGKLFF.

In this sample, this clonotype turned up many times. This chain uses TRBV24-1 with TRBJ2-2; tentatively, D is TRBD1 (5 bases). The CDR3 has 13 residues. Germline V gene sequence: CDR1 KGHDR, CDR2 SFDVKD. V was trimmed by 8 bases and J by 2 bases, leaving 8 bases between them. CDR3 protein: CATKDINTGELFF. CDR3 in DNA: TGTGCCACCAAGGACATTAACACCGGGGAGCTGTTTTTT.

This clonotype was seen ten or more times. This chain joins TRBV29-1 and TRBJ1-2, with D perhaps TRBD1 (6 bases). The V end was cut by 4 bases, the J end by 3 bases, with 12 bases between. Germline loops: CDR1 SQVTM, CDR2 ANQGSEA. The CDR3 spans 13 residues. CDR3 in amino acids: CSVGRGRDYGYTF. The CDR3 nucleotides read TGCAGCGTTGGCAGGGGCAGGGACTATGGCTACACCTTC.

This clonotype occurred many times. The chain links TRBV29-1 to TRBJ1-1, with D unclear. V was shortened by 2 bases and J by 1 base, with 11 bases between the two germline ends. This CDR3 comprises 14 residues. Germline V gives CDR1 SQVTM, CDR2 ANQGSEA. The CDR3 nucleotides are TGCAGCGTTGAAAGACGGCATACGAACACTGAAGCTTTCTTT. As protein: CSVERRHTNTEAFF.

V is TRBV25-1 and J is TRBJ1-2; the match to TRBD1 covers 9 bases. Germline CDR1 reads MGHDK; CDR2 reads SYGVNS. V lost 6 bases and J lost 8; bases outside the gene matches: 10. This CDR3 comprises 14 residues. The CDR3: CASRGTGTGYGYTF. The CDR3 nucleotides read TGTGCCAGCAGGGGAACCGGGACAGGGTACGGCTACACCTTC.

This clonotype was seen many times. The CDR3 protein is CASSLGDGGGGEKLFF. In DNA form, the CDR3 reads TGTGCCAGCAGCTTAGGGGACGGGGGAGGAGGTGAAAAACTGTTTTTT. The chain carries TRBV7-2 and TRBJ1-4; D might be TRBD1 (5 bases). Between the trimmed V and J ends, which lost 1 base and 7 bases, there was a span of 16 bases. Germline lookup yields CDR1 SGHTA and CDR2 FQGNSA. CDR3 length equals 16 residues. Supplemented by reference TRBV7-2 and TRBJ1-4, the full variable domain reads GAGVSQSPSNKVTEKGKDVELRCDPISGHTALYWYRQSLGQGLEFLIYFQGNSAPDKSGLPSDRFSAERTGGSVSTLTIQRTQQEDSAVYLCASSLGDGGGGEKLFFGSGTQLSVL.

A few counts support this clonotype. This chain links TRBV4-1 with TRBJ2-2; D may be TRBD1 (5 bases). V lost 4 bases and J 3 bases, leaving 9 bases between the germline ends. The CDR3 contains 14 residues. CDR1 is MGHRA, CDR2 YSYEKL, per germline. The CDR3: CASSRKTDTGELFF. CDR3 coding DNA: TGCGCCAGCAGCCGAAAGACAGACACCGGGGAGCTGTTTTTT.

The table lists this clonotype with many counts. The chain recombines TRBV19 with TRBJ2-6; either TRBD1 or TRBD2 may supply D (5 bases each). CDR3 size: 19 residues. CDR1 and CDR2 from the germline V gene are LNHDA and SQIVND (reference sequence). The germline V and J ends were trimmed by 5 bases and 0 bases, with 20 bases remaining between them. CDR3: CASSRWDPDFISGANVLTF. In DNA form, the CDR3 reads TGTGCCAGTAGTCGGTGGGACCCGGACTTTATCTCTGGGGCCAACGTCCTGACTTTC.

This clonotype was recorded only once. A single base separates this from a much larger clone, so it may be a read error. The J gene is TRBJ2-2, the V gene TRBV7-8; the D gene could be TRBD1 or TRBD2 (5 bases each). The CDR3 length is 13 residues. In germline, CDR1 is SGHVS, CDR2 FQNEAQ. CDR3 sequence reads: CASSRQRTGELVF. The CDR3 nucleotides read TGTGCCAGCAGCCGACAGCGGACCGGGGAGCTGGTTTTT.

The chain joins TRBV5-8 to TRBJ2-2, with TRBD2 matching over 8 bases. The germline gives CDR1 SGHTS, CDR2 YDEGEE. The CDR3 runs to 15 residues. The J segment lost 6 bases and the V segment lost 4 bases, leaving 8 bases of the junction unmatched. The CDR3 here is CASSARGRLSGELFF. The CDR3 DNA reads as TGTGCCAGCAGCGCCCGCGGGAGGCTCTCCGGGGAGCTGTTTTTT.

This chain links TRBV29-1 with TRBJ2-5; D uncertain. There are 13 residues in the CDR3. Germline CDR1 and CDR2: SQVTM and ANQGSEA. V was shortened by 7 bases and J by 4 bases, with 16 bases between the two germline ends. CDR3 nucleotide sequence: TGCAGCGCCGTACCAATCGGCAGAGAGACCCAGTACTTC. This codes for CSAVPIGRETQYF.

Concerning this clonotype itself: The junction departs from germline at one end; a sequencing error may be responsible. This chain joins TRBV10-3 and TRBJ1-1; no clear D gene. Germline V gene sequence: CDR1 ENHRY, CDR2 SYGVKD. CDR3 size: 14 residues. The CDR3 reads CASSYGYRGTEAFF. In DNA form, the CDR3 reads TGTGCCAGCAGTTATGGATATCGGGGTACTGAAGCTTTCTTT.

This clonotype was detected ten times or more. V is TRBV19 and J is TRBJ2-7, with D possibly called TRBD1 or TRBD2 (5 bases each). The germline CDR1 and CDR2 sequences are LNHDA and SQIVND (reference sequence). The V gene lost 6 bases and the J gene lost 0 bases, with 12 bases spanning the gap. There are 14 residues in the CDR3. CDR3 in DNA: TGTGCCAGTAGCGGCGCCGGGGCCTCCTACGAGCAGTACTTC. This translates into CASSGAGASYEQYF.

This chain connects TRBV9 to TRBJ2-7, with a tentative D call TRBD2 (5 bases). V was clipped by 4 bases and J by 4 bases, with 15 bases between them. This CDR3 contains 14 residues. Per the germline V gene, CDR1 is SGDLS and CDR2 is YYNGEE. CDR3 loop: CASSPGGGYYEQYF. CDR3 bases: TGTGCCAGCAGCCCGGGTGGCGGGTATTACGAGCAGTACTTC.

This clonotype was detected many times. This chain uses TRBV7-9 with TRBJ2-7; perhaps TRBD2 as D (7 bases). Germline V gives CDR1 SEHNR, CDR2 FQNEAQ (reference sequence). CDR3 length: 14 residues. The V and J ends lost 4 bases and 2 bases respectively, with 12 bases between them. CDR3: CASSSQGRAYEQYF. The DNA of the CDR3 is TGTGCCAGCAGCTCCCAGGGGAGGGCCTACGAGCAGTACTTC.

This clonotype was recorded many times. The J gene is TRBJ1-6, the V gene TRBV19, with a possible D match to TRBD1 (5 bases). V was cut by 5 bases and J by 0 bases, with 8 bases left in between. In germline, CDR1 is LNHDA, CDR2 SQIVND (reference sequence). CDR3 size: 15 residues. Here the CDR3 DNA reads TGTGCCAGTAGTCCGACAGTCTCCTATAATTCACCCCTCCACTTT. Residues: CASSPTVSYNSPLHF. Looking up the rest from reference TRBV19 and TRBJ1-6 gives the full variable domain: DGGITQSPKYLFRKEGQNVTLSCEQNLNHDAMYWYRQDPGQGLRLIYYSQIVNDFQKGDIAEGYSVSREKKESFPLTVTSAQKNPTAFYLCASSPTVSYNSPLHFGNGTRLTVT.

Turning to this clonotype: A much larger clone is a single base away; this may be a read error. J is TRBJ2-5 and V is TRBV10-3; maybe TRBD2 (6 bases). The germline V gene has CDR1 ENHRY and CDR2 SYGVKD. V dropped 8 bases and J dropped 9 bases, with 13 bases sitting between them. CDR3 size: 11 residues. CDR3 in amino acids: CAIRELSAQYF. The CDR3 coding sequence is TGTGCCATCCGGGAGCTATCGGCCCAGTACTTC.

The sample holds a few counts of this clonotype. This chain's CDR3 is CAWRGPVNTEAFF. CDR3 sequence (DNA): TGTGCCTGGAGGGGGCCGGTGAACACTGAAGCTTTCTTT. This chain joins TRBV10-3 and TRBJ1-1; TRBD1 matches 7 bases. There are 13 residues in the CDR3. V lost 11 bases and J lost 0; bases outside the gene matches: 6. CDR1 and CDR2 from the germline V gene are ENHRY and SYGVKD.

V usage is TRBV12-5 and J usage is TRBJ2-5, with unresolved D. CDR1 LGHNT and CDR2 FRNRAP come from the germline V gene. V was clipped by 6 bases and J by 1 base, with 6 bases between them. The CDR3 sequence is 12 residues long. The CDR3 spells CASGRIQETQYF. CDR3 nucleotide sequence: TGTGCTAGTGGACGGATCCAAGAGACCCAGTACTTC.

In its sample, this clonotype was seen a few times. V usage is TRBV7-2 and J usage is TRBJ2-2; 9 bases line up with TRBD2. Germline V lookup: CDR1 SGHTA, CDR2 FQGNSA. The CDR3 runs 16 residues. V shed 1 base, J shed 4 bases, and the junction held 4 bases outside the gene matches. The DNA for the CDR3 is TGTGCCAGCAGCTTAGAAGGCGGGGGGGCCACCGGGGAGCTGTTTTTT. Translation gives CASSLEGGGATGELFF.

This clonotype was detected ten times or more. The chain carries TRBV10-3 and TRBJ2-5; D is unresolved. This CDR3 is 12 amino acids long. V was trimmed by 3 bases and J by 6 bases, leaving 8 bases between them. Germline V gene data show CDR1 as ENHRY and CDR2 as SYGVKD. CDR3 in DNA: TGTGCCATCAGTGATAGGTATCAGACCCAGTACTTC. Residues: CAISDRYQTQYF.

A remark on this clonotype: Germline and junction disagree at one end, which may indicate a read error. The CDR3 spells CASSQDGTSGISYQQYF. CDR3 DNA: TGTGCCAGCAGCCAAGATGGGACTAGCGGGATTTCCTACCAGCAGTACTTC. This sequence joins TRBV9 and TRBJ2-7, with 13 bases fitting TRBD2. Germline V CDR1 and CDR2: SGDLS, YYNGEE. This CDR3 contains 17 residues.

V gene TRBV4-1 combines with J gene TRBJ1-1, with D maybe TRBD1 (5 bases). CDR3 length equals 15 residues. V gave up 5 bases and J gave up 0 bases, with 13 bases separating them. Germline V CDR1 and CDR2: MGHRA, YSYEKL. CDR3 coding DNA: TGCGCCAGCAGCTTCCTGGCAGGGCTGAACACTGAAGCTTTCTTT. This encodes CASSFLAGLNTEAFF.

The chain recombines TRBV4-3 with TRBJ2-5; TRBD1 might be the D (5 bases). V lost 1 base, J lost 6 bases, and 6 bases lay in between. CDR3 length equals 12 residues. Germline-derived CDR1 and CDR2 are LGHNA and YSLEER. This CDR3 is CASSQAGKTQYF. The CDR3 DNA is TGCGCCAGCAGCCAAGCAGGGAAGACCCAGTACTTC.

This clonotype was counted at least ten times. This rearrangement joins TRBV11-2 to TRBJ1-1; no clear D gene. The CDR3 consists of 17 residues. The germline V and J ends were trimmed by 1 base and 1 base, with 16 bases remaining between them. Per germline, CDR1 SGHAT and CDR2 FQNNGV. The DNA of the CDR3 is TGTGCCAGCAGCTTAGGGTATAGGGAGGAGAGGAACACTGAAGCTTTCTTT. Translating gives CASSLGYREERNTEAFF.